This TCR beta chain stems from a study of memory CD4+ T cells and cytomegalovirus serostatus (dated by TCRdb to between 2018 and 2021). A note on the overall study: A total of some 35 healthy Belgian adults, of whom 9 were CMV seropositive and approximately 24 were CMV seronegative, were included in the cohort. The study sequenced CD4+ memory TCRbeta repertoires of a Belgian cohort with known cytomegalovirus serostatus to replicate a published TCR-based CMV serostatus classifier.

For CDR1 and CDR2, the germline V gene (reference sequence) lists LNHNV and YYDKDF. Trimming takes 0 bases off V and 5 bases off J; junction bases not matched to a gene: 16. The CDR3 spans 19 residues, from the cysteine through the phenylalanine. Just CDR3 DNA is preserved here, 57 bases in frame from base 1. Comment on this clone: Its antigen specificity is not known. No base quality values were provided; no much bigger clone lies one nucleotide off.

Overall study outcomes, separate from this receptor: The original-framework classifier achieved a median bootstrapped AUC of approximately 0.96 with a 95% CI of 0.76-1.00 on the Belgian cohort. For CMV serostatus prediction, a median bootstrapped AUC of approximately 0.95 was reached with the original framework, and a median bootstrapped AUC of approximately 0.89 was reached with a US-trained random forest. Only CD4+CD45RO+ memory cells were sequenced, unlike the original study, which covered naive and memory CD4+ and CD8+ populations. Of 150 to 200 previously reported CMV-associated TCRbeta sequences, some 67 appeared in the CD4+ memory repertoires, each in one to five individuals. The results were interpreted as suggesting that the CMV-associated TCR signature is mostly present in the CD4+ memory repertoire.

Single viable CD3+CD4+CD8-CD45RO+ cells were sorted as memory CD4+ T cells on a FACSAria II. To determine CMV serostatus, a Roche Elecsys assay was used that detects serum IgG against CMV pp150, pp28, p38 and p52. Once the samples were thawed, total CD4+ T cells were enriched through positive selection using CD4 magnetic microbeads. The samples came from a different study that was designed specifically to examine the CD4+ T cell memory repertoire. Peripheral blood mononuclear cells were isolated and cryopreserved according to standard operating procedures, and serum was kept at -80 degrees C. CD3-PerCP (BW264/56), CD4-APC (RPA-T4), CD45RO-PE (UCHT1) and CD8-Pacific Orange (3B5) antibodies were used for staining, and non-viable cells were excluded with Sytox blue. The Quick-DNA Microprep Kit was used to extract genomic DNA from the sorted cells. TCRbeta DNA was amplified with the immunoSEQ hsTCRbeta kit following the manufacturer's protocol. TCRbeta libraries were sequenced on an Illumina MiSeq instrument. The authors' pipeline ran thus. After out-of-frame sequences were removed, 2,204,828 distinct TCRbeta sequences remained, averaging around 61,000 per individual. Each individual was scored by the count of 164 previously reported CMV-associated TCRbeta sequences and the total productive distinct TCRbeta count. A beta-binomial model was reimplemented in Python, and scikit-learn random forests with default parameters were trained on data from the US cohort. On the Belgian cohort, classifier performance was reported as the median AUC, along with percentile confidence intervals, across 10,000 bootstrap iterations. This is the immuneACCESS table as TCRdb keeps it, with only in-frame sequences that have V and J called. A part of the clones is gone; compared with another copy, unresolved V genes explain less than half, and the rest is unexplained. That table supplies the V and J calls and clone size; D and trimming were determined from the DNA. This sample is represented by 25,000 to 30,000 clones; around three quarters of them were singletons. The ten largest clones take up approximately 1% of the sample.

This sequence uses TRBV15 and TRBJ2-3; 8 bases in the junction line up with TRBD2. This sequence was found in an adult in good health and CMV-seronegative. The sequencing sample was made of memory CD4+ T cells from blood. CDR3 reads: CATSRESWEPGGRGDTQYF. The sequenced DNA is TGTGCCACCAGCAGAGAGAGCTGGGAGCCGGGGGGGCGTGGAGATACGCAGTATTTT.